Below are 2 T cell receptor beta chains sequenced from a single sample in a study of T cells after yellow fever vaccination. One entry per CDR3 protein, called by TCRdb with MiXCR from the 5' RACE reads. The sample contains under 550,000 distinct CDR3 sequences, 21% of which appear only once. The sample in question was PBMCs, obtained around 3 weeks after the first yellow fever vaccination. The receptors were sampled from a man between 18 and 35 years old who received the YFV17D yellow fever vaccine.

V gene TRBV11-2 combines with J gene TRBJ2-1; no firm D call. Germline V gives CDR1 SGHAT, CDR2 FQNNGV. The CDR3 sequence is 14 residues long. Trimming shortened V by 4 bases and J by 6 bases, and 13 bases separated the two germline ends. The CDR3 DNA sequence: TGTGCCAGCAGCTACTATAGGCTCTCCAATGAGCAGTTCTTC. Its translation is CASSYYRLSNEQFF.

The sample holds many counts of this clonotype. The chain couples TRBV4-2 to TRBJ1-4; TRBD1 agrees at 11 bases. With 5 bases clipped from V and 5 bases from J, the junction kept 4 bases outside the gene matches. Germline V gene data show CDR1 as LGHNA and CDR2 as YNFKEQ. This CDR3 spans 15 amino acids. CDR3 in DNA: TGTGCCAGCAGCGGCCGGGACAGGGGGAATGAAAAACTGTTTTTT. Protein: CASSGRDRGNEKLFF.